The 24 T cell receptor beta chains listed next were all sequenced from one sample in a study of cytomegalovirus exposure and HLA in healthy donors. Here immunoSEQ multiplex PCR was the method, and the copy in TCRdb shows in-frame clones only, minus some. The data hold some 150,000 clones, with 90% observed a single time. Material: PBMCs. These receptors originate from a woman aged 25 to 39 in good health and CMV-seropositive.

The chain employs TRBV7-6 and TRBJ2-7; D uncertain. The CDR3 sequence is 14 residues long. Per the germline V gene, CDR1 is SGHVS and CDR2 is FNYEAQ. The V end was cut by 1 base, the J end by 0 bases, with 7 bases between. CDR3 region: CASSLDRSSYEQYF. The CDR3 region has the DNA TGTGCCAGCAGCTTAGATAGGAGCTCCTACGAGCAGTACTTC.

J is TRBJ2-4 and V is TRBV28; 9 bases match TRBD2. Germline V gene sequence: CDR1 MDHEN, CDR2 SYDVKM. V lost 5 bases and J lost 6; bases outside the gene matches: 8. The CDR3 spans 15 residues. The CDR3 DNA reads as TGTGCCAGCAGTCGGGCGGGAGGGCCCGGAAACATTCAGTACTTC. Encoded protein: CASSRAGGPGNIQYF.

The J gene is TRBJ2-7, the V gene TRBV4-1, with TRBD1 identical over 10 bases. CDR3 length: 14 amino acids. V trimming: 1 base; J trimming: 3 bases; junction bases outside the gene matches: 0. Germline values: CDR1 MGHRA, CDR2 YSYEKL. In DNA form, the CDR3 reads TGCGCCAGCAGCCAAGGGGACAGGGGCTACGAGCAGTACTTC. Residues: CASSQGDRGYEQYF.

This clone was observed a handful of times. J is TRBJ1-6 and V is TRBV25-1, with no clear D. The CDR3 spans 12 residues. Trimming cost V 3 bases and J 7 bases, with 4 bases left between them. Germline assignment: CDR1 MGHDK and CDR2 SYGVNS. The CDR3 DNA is TGTGCCAGCAGTGAGGAGAATTCACCCCTCCACTTT. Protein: CASSEENSPLHF.

CDR3 residues: CATSRGGGSSYEQYF. CDR3 nucleotide sequence: TGTGCCACCAGCAGGGGCGGGGGGTCCTCCTACGAGCAGTACTTC. The chain is built from TRBV15 and TRBJ2-7, with 8 positions matching TRBD2. The CDR3 extends over 15 amino acids. J gave up 0 bases and V 3 bases, and 4 bases lay outside the gene matches. CDR1 and CDR2 from the germline V gene are LNHNV and YYDKDF (reference sequence).

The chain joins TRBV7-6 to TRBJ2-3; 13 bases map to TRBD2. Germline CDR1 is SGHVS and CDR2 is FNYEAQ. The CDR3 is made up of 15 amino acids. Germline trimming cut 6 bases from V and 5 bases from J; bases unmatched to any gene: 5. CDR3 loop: CASSRTSGGRDTQYF. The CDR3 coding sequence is TGTGCCAGCAGTCGGACTAGCGGGGGTAGAGATACGCAGTATTTT.

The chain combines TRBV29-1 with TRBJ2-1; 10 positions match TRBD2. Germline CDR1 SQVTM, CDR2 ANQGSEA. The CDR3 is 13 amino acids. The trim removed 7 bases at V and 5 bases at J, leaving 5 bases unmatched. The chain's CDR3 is CSAEGLANNEQFF. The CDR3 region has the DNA TGCAGCGCGGAGGGACTAGCGAACAATGAGCAGTTCTTC.

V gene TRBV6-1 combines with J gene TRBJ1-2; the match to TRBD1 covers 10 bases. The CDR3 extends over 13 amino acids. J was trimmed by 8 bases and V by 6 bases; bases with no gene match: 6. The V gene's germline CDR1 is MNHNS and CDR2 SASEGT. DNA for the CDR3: TGTGCCAGCAGATTTGGACAGGGGGACGGCTACACCTTC. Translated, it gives CASRFGQGDGYTF.

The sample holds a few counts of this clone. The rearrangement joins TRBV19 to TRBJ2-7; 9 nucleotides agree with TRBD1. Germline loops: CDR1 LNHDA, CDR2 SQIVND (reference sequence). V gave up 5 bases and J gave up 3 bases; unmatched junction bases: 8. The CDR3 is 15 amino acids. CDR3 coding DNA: TGTGCCAGTAGTCTACAGGGGGCGGCCGTCTACGAGCAGTACTTC. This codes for CASSLQGAAVYEQYF.

The CDR3 DNA is TGTGCCAGCAGTTTAAGGGTGGGGGACAGATTCTATGGCTACACCTTC. Amino acid sequence: CASSLRVGDRFYGYTF. This rearrangement joins TRBV27 to TRBJ1-2; 7 bases agree with TRBD1. Trimming took 2 bases from V and 4 from J; bases not matched to a gene: 10. This CDR3 spans 16 amino acids. Looked up from germline, CDR1 is MNHEY and CDR2 is SMNVEV (reference sequence).

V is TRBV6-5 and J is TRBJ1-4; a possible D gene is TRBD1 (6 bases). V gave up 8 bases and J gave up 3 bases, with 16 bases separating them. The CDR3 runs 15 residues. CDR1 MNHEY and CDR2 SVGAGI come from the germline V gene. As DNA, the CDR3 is TGTGCCAGCGCAGGAACAGGGTCGGCTAATGAAAAACTGTTTTTT. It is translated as CASAGTGSANEKLFF.

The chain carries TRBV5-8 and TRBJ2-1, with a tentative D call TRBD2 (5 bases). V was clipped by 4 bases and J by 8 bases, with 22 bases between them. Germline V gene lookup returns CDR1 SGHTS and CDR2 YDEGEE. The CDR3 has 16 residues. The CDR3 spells CASSIGKDLGSDEQFF. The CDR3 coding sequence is TGTGCCAGCAGCATCGGTAAGGACTTGGGAAGCGATGAGCAGTTCTTC.

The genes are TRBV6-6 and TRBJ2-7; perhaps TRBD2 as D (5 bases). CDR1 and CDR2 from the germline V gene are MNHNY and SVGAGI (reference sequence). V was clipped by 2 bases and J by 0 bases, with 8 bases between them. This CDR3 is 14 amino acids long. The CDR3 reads CASSYQTSSYEQYF. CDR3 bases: TGTGCCAGCAGTTACCAAACTAGCTCCTACGAGCAGTACTTC.

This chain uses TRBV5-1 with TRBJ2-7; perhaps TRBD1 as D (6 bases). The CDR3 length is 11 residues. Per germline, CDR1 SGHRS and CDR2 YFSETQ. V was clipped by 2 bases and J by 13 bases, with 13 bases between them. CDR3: CASSLGQQTYF. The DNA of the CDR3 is TGCGCCAGCAGCTTAGGACAGCAGACCTACTTC.

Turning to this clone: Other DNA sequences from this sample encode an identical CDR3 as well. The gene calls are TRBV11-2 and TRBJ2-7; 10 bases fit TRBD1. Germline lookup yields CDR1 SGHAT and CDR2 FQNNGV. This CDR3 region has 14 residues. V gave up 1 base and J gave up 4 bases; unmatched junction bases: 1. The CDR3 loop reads CASSLGQGAYEQYF. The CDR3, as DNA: TGTGCCAGCAGCTTAGGACAGGGGGCTTACGAGCAGTACTTC.

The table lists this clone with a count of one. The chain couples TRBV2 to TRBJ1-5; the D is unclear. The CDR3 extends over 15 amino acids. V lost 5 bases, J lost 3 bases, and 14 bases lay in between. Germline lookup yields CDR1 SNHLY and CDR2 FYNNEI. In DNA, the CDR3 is TGTGCCAGCAGTTTTCGGCCGAGGATCAATCAGCCCCAGCATTTT. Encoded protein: CASSFRPRINQPQHF.

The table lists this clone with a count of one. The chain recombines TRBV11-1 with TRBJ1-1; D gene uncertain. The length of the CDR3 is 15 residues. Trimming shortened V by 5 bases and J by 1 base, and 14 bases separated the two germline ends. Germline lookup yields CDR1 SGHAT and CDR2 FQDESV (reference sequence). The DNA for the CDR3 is TGTGCCAGCAGCCCTAGGAGGGTGGGGAACACTGAAGCTTTCTTT. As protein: CASSPRRVGNTEAFF.

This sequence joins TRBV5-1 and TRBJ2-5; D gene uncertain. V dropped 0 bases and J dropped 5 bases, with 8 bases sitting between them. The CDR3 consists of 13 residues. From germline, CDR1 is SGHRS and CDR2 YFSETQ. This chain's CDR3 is CASSLVTDETQYF. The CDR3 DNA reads TGCGCCAGCAGCTTGGTTACAGACGAGACCCAGTACTTC.

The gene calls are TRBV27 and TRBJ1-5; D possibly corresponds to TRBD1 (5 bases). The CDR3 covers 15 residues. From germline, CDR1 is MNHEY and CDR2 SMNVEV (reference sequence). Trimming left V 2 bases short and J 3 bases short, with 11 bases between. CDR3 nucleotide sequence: TGTGCCAGCAGTTTAATGGCAGGGCCCAATCAGCCCCAGCATTTT. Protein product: CASSLMAGPNQPQHF.

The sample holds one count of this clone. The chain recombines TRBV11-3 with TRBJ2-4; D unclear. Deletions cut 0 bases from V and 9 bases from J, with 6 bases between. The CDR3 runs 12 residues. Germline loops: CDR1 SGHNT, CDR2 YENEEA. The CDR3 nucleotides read TGTGCCAGCAGCTTAGATGGCGGCATTCAGTACTTC. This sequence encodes CASSLDGGIQYF.

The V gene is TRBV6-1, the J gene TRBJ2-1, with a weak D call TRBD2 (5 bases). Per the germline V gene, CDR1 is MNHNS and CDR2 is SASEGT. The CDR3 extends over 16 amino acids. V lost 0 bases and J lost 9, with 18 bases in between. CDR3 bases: TGTGCCAGCAGTGAAGCGCTGGGGAGCGTTGGGGTTGAGCAGTTCTTC. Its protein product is CASSEALGSVGVEQFF.

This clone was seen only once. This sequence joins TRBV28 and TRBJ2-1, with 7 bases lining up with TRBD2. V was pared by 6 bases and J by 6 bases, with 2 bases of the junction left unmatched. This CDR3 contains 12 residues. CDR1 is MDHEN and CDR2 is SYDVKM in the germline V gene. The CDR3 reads CASRGGGNEQFF. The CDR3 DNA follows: TGTGCCAGCAGGGGCGGGGGCAATGAGCAGTTCTTC.

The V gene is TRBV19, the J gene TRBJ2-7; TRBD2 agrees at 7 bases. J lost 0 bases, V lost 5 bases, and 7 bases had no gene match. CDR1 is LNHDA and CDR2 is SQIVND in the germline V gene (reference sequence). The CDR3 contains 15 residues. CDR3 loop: CASSPTTGGSYEQYF. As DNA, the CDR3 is TGTGCCAGTAGTCCCACTACGGGAGGCTCCTACGAGCAGTACTTC.

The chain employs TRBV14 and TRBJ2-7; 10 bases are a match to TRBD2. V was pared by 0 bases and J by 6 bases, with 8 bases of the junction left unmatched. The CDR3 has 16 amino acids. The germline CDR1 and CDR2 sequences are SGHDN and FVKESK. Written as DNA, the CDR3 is TGTGCCAGCAGCCAAGATTGGCTAGCGGGAGATGTCGAGCAGTACTTC. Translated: CASSQDWLAGDVEQYF.